The 4 T cell receptor beta chains in this list originate from one sample, sequenced in a study of T cells in Graves' hyperthyroidism and ophthalmopathy. Amplification yielded TCR beta CDR3 regions, with RNA transcripts as the source. The HTBI set primed first-round TCR CDR3 RT-PCR. One entry per CDR3 protein, called by TCRdb with MiXCR from the multiplex PCR reads. Of a few hundred thousand distinct CDR3 sequences in the sample, around 15% are singletons; the top ten hold 5.3%. Sequencing input: blood. The receptors here all came from a woman aged 18-29 years with Graves' hyperthyroidism.

This clonotype was counted at least ten times. This chain links TRBV15 with TRBJ1-1; D is ambiguous. In germline, CDR1 is LNHNV, CDR2 YYDKDF (reference sequence). This CDR3 has 14 residues. V lost 8 bases and J 1 base, leaving 14 bases between the germline ends. The CDR3 loop reads CATAFARPNTEAFF. CDR3 nucleotides: TGTGCCACCGCCTTCGCAAGGCCGAACACTGAAGCTTTCTTT.

The chain recombines TRBV24-1 with TRBJ2-3; the D gene is possibly TRBD2 (6 bases). V dropped 7 bases and J dropped 5 bases, with 24 bases sitting between them. This CDR3 spans 17 amino acids. Germline V lookup: CDR1 KGHDR, CDR2 SFDVKD. The CDR3 nucleotides are TGTGCCACCAGCCATGGGCCTAGCGCGGCCCCGGAAGATACGCAGTATTTT. Protein sequence: CATSHGPSAAPEDTQYF.

CDR3 sequence: CASSQVGLAGETGELFF. The CDR3 coding sequence is TGTGCCAGCAGCCAAGTGGGACTAGCGGGAGAAACCGGGGAGCTGTTTTTT. The chain is built from TRBV3-1 and TRBJ2-2; 14 nucleotides agree with TRBD2. The CDR3 is 17 amino acids. The germline V gene has CDR1 LGHDT and CDR2 YNNKEL (reference sequence). Trimming at V came to 1 base and at J to 5 bases, leaving 3 bases not matched to a gene. Full variable domain (missing parts from reference TRBV3-1 and TRBJ2-2): DTAVSQTPKYLVTQMGNDKSIKCEQNLGHDTMYWYKQDSKKFLKIMFSYNNKELIINETVPNRFSPKSPDKAHLNLHINSLELGDSAVYFCASSQVGLAGETGELFFGEGSRLTVL.

The chain joins TRBV9 to TRBJ1-3; D unclear. Germline CDR1 SGDLS, CDR2 YYNGEE. There are 15 residues in the CDR3. The ends were cut back, 0 bases at V and 2 bases at J, with 9 bases in the middle. The CDR3: CASSVGPGAGNTIYF. CDR3 nucleotide sequence: TGTGCCAGCAGCGTAGGCCCCGGGGCTGGAAACACCATATATTTT.